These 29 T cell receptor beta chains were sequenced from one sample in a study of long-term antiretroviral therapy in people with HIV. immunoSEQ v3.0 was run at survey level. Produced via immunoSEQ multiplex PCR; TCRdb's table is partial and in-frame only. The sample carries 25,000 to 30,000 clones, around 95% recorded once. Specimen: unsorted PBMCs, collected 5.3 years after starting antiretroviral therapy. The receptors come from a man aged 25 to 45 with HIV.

The CDR3 sequence is CASSSLPGQVYNEQFF. The CDR3 DNA is TGTGCCAGCAGCTCGCTTCCGGGACAAGTTTACAATGAGCAGTTCTTC. This chain uses TRBV5-6 with TRBJ2-1; D possibly corresponds to TRBD1 (6 bases). V shed 3 bases and J shed 4 bases, with 17 bases lying between them. Germline loops: CDR1 SGHDT, CDR2 YYEEEE. The CDR3 length is 16 residues.

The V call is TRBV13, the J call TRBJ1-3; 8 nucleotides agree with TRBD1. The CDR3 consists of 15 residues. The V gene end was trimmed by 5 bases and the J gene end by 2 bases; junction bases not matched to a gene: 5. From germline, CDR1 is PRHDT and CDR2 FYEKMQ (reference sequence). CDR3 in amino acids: CASSATDRAGNTIYF. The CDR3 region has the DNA TGTGCCAGCAGCGCAACGGACAGGGCTGGAAACACCATATATTTT.

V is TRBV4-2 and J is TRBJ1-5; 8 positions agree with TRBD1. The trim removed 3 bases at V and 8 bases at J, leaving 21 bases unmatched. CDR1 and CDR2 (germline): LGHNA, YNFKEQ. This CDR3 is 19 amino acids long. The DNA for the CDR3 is TGTGCCAGCAGCCAGGCCTCCGGACAGGGTTGGGGACGCTTTGAGCCCCAGCATTTT. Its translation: CASSQASGQGWGRFEPQHF.

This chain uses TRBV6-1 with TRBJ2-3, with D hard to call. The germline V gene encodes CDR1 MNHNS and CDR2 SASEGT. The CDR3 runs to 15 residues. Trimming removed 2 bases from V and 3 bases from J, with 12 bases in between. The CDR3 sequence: CASSESETRTDTQYF. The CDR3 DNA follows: TGTGCCAGCAGTGAATCGGAAACAAGAACAGATACGCAGTATTTT.

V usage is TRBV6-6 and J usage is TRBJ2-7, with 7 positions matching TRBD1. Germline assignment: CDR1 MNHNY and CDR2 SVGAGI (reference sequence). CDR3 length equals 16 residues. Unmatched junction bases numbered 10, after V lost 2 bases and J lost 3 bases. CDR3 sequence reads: CASSYDQRQGRYEQYF. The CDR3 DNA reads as TGTGCCAGCAGTTACGACCAGAGACAGGGACGCTACGAGCAGTACTTC.

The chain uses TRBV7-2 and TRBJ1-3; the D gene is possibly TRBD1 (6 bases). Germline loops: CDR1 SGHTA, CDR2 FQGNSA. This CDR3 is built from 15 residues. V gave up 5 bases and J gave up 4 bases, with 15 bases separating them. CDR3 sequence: CASSPGGALGNTIYF. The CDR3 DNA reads TGTGCCAGCAGCCCGGGGGGGGCCCTAGGAAACACCATATATTTT.

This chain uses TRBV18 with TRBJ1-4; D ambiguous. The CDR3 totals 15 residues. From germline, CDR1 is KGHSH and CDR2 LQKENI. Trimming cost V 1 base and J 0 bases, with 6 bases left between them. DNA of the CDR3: TGTGCCAGCTCACCACAGGAGTCAACTAATGAAAAACTGTTTTTT. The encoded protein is CASSPQESTNEKLFF.

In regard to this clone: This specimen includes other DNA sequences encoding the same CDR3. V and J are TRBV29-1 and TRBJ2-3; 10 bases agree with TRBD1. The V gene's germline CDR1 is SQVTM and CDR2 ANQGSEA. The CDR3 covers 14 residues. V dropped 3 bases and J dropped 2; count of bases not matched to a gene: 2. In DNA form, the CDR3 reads TGCAGCGTTGAGGGACAGGGGTACACAGATACGCAGTATTTT. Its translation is CSVEGQGYTDTQYF.

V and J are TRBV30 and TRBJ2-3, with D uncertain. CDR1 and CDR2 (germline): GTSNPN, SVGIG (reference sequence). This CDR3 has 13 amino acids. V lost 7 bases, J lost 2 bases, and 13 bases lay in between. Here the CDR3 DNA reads TGTGCCTTCTCCAGGTTAATCACAGATACGCAGTATTTT. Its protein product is CAFSRLITDTQYF.

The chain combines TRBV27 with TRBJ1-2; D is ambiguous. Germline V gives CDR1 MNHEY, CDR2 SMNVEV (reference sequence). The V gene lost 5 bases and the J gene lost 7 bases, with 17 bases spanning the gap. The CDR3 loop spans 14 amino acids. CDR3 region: CASSLRRATGGYTF. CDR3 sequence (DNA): TGTGCCAGCAGTCTCCGTAGGGCCACGGGTGGCTACACCTTC.

CDR3 in amino acids: CASGLQGGTEAFF. For the CDR3, the DNA is TGTGCTAGTGGTTTACAGGGAGGGACTGAAGCTTTCTTT. J is TRBJ1-1 and V is TRBV12-5, with TRBD1 as a possible D gene (6 bases). Per the germline V gene, CDR1 is LGHNT and CDR2 is FRNRAP. The CDR3 contains 13 residues. With 3 bases removed from V and 5 bases from J, the gap between germline ends came to 10 bases.

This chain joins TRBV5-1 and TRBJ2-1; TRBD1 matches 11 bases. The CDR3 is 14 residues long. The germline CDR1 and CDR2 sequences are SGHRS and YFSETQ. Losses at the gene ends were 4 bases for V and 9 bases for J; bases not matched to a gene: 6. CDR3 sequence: CASSAGTGGGEQFF. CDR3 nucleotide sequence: TGCGCCAGCAGCGCCGGGACAGGGGGGGGTGAGCAGTTCTTC.

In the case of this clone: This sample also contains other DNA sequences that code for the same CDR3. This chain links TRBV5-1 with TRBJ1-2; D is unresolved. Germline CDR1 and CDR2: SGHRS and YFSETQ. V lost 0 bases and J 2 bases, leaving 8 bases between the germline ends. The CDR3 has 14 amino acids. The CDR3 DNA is TGCGCCAGCAGCTTGGGGCGGGAAAACTATGGCTACACCTTC. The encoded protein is CASSLGRENYGYTF.

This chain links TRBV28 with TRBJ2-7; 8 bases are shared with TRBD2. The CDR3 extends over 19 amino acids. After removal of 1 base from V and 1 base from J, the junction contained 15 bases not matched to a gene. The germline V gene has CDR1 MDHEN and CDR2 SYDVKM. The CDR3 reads CASSLLSPGGGRTSYEQYF. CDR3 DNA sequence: TGTGCCAGCAGTTTATTATCCCCGGGTGGCGGGAGGACTTCCTACGAGCAGTACTTC.

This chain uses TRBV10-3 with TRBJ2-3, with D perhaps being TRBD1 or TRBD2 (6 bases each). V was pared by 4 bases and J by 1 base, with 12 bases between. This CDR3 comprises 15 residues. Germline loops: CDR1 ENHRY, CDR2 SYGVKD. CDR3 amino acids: CAISAGGHGTDTQYF. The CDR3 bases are TGTGCCATCAGTGCTGGGGGGCACGGCACAGATACGCAGTATTTT.

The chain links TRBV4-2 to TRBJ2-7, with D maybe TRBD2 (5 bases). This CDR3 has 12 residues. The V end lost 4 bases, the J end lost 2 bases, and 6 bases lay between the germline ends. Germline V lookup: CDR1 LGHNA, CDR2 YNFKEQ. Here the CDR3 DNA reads TGTGCCAGCAGCCTCGGGACCTACGAGCAGTACTTC. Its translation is CASSLGTYEQYF.

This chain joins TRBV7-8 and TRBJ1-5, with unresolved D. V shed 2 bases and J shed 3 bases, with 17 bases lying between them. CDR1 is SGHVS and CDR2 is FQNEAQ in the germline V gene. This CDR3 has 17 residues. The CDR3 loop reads CASSLSPQRQPNQPQHF. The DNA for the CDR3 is TGTGCCAGCAGCTTATCGCCACAACGCCAACCCAATCAGCCCCAGCATTTT.

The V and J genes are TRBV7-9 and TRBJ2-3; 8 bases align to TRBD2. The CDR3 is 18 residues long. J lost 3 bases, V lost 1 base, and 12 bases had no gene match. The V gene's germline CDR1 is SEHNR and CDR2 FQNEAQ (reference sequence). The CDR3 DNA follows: TGTGCCAGCAGCTTAGGTCCCGGGAGGGGTGTCTATACAGATACGCAGTATTTT. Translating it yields CASSLGPGRGVYTDTQYF.

The DNA for the CDR3 is TGTGCCAGCAGCGGGCTTAGCGGGAGTACCGGGGAGCTGTTTTTT. As protein: CASSGLSGSTGELFF. This rearrangement joins TRBV9 to TRBJ2-2; 9 bases align to TRBD2. Germline V gene data show CDR1 as SGDLS and CDR2 as YYNGEE. Germline trimming cut 3 bases from V and 5 bases from J; bases unmatched to any gene: 5. The CDR3 has 15 amino acids.

This CDR3 is CASSPGWGTGSGELFF. The DNA of the CDR3 is TGTGCCAGCAGCCCCGGGTGGGGGACAGGGTCCGGGGAGCTGTTTTTT. The chain recombines TRBV28 with TRBJ2-2; 9 bases are a match to TRBD1. The V and J ends lost 6 bases and 6 bases, in that order; junction bases with no gene match: 11. The length of the CDR3 is 16 residues. Germline CDR1 MDHEN, CDR2 SYDVKM.

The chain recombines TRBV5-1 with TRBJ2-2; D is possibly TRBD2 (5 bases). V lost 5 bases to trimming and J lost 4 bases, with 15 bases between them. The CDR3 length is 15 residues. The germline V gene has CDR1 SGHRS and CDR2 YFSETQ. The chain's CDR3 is CASSWVLGGTGELFF. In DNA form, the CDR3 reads TGCGCCAGCAGTTGGGTTCTCGGAGGCACCGGGGAGCTGTTTTTT. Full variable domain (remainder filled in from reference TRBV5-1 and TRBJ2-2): KAGVTQTPRYLIKTRGQQVTLSCSPISGHRSVSWYQQTPGQGLQFLFEYFSETQRNKGNFPGRFSGRQFSNSRSEMNVSTLELGDSALYLCASSWVLGGTGELFFGEGSRLTVL.

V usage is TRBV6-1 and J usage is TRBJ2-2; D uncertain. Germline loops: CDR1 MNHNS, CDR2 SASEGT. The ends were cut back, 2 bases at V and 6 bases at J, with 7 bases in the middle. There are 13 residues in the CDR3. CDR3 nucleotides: TGTGCCAGCAGTGAAACCAGCCCCGGGGAGCTGTTTTTT. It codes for CASSETSPGELFF.

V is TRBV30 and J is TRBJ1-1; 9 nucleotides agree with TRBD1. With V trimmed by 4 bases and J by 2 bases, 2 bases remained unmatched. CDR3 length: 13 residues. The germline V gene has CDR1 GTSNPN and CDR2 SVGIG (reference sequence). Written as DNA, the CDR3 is TGTGCCTGGATGGGACAGGGAAACACTGAAGCTTTCTTT. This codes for CAWMGQGNTEAFF.

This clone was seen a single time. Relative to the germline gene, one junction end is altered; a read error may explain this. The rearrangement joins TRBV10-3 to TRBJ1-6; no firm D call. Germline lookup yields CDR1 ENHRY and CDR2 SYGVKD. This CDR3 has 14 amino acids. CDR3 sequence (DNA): TGTGCCAGCAGTTCATCCGCGGGGAATTCACCCCTCCACTTT. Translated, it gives CASSSSAGNSPLHF.

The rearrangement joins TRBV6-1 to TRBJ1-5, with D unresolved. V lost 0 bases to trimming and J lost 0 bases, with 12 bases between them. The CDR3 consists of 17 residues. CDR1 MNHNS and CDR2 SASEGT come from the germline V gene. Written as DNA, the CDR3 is TGTGCCAGCAGTGAAGCTGGTTGGAGTTATAGCAATCAGCCCCAGCATTTT. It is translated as CASSEAGWSYSNQPQHF.

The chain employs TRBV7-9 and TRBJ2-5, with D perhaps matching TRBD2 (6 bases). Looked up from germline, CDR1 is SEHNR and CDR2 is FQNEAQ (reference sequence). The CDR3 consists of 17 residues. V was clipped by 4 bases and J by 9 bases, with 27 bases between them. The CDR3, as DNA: TGTGCCAGCAGCTCCCCGGGGGTTATCGGTGAGAAGGAGTCCCAGTACTTC. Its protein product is CASSSPGVIGEKESQYF.

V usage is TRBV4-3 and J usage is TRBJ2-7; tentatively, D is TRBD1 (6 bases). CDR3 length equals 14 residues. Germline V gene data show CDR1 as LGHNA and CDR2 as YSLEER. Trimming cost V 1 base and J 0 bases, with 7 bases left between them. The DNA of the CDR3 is TGCGCCAGCAGCCAAGTACAGGGCTCCTACGAGCAGTACTTC. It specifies CASSQVQGSYEQYF.

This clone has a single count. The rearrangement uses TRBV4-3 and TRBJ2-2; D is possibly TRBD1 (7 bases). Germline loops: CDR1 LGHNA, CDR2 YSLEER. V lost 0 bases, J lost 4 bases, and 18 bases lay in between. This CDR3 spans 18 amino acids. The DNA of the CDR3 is TGCGCCAGCAGCCAAGAAGGGGGCGGGACAGCAGCCACCGGGGAGCTGTTTTTT. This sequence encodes CASSQEGGGTAATGELFF.

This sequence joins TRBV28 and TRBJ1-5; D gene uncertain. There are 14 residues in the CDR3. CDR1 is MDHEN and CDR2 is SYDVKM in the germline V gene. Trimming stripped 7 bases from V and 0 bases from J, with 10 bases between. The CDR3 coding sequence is TGTGCCAGCACCGACGACGATAGCAATCAGCCCCAGCATTTT. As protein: CASTDDDSNQPQHF.